The rows below give T cell receptor beta chains drawn from one sample of a study of blood T cell repertoires in COVID-19. Generated by immunoSEQ multiplex PCR, the TCRdb table keeps only in-frame clones and is missing some. The sample yields tens of thousands of clones, about 91% seen once. The sample comprised peripheral blood. The receptors were gathered from a human donor with active COVID-19. The donor label of this sample is uncertain. Both conserved end residues are part of each CDR3. The D gene is left open where the match is weak. The size entry is marked missing in some rows and otherwise reads once, few, many or a size class.

>TRBV3-1/TRBV3-2|TRBD1|TRBJ1-3|.
TGTGCCAGCAGCACAGGGGTCGGGGCCTTCTCTGGAAACACCATATATTTT
CASSTGVGAFSGNTIYF
>TRBV5-1|.|TRBJ2-7|few
TGCGCCAGCAGCCCGGAAGGCGGGCACGAGCAGTACTTC
CASSPEGGHEQYF
>TRBV5-4|TRBD1|TRBJ1-5|once
TGTGCCAAACGGACAGGGAATCAGGGCGGCAATCAGCCCCAGCATTTT
CAKRTGNQGGNQPQHF
>TRBV24-1|TRBD1|TRBJ1-1|.
TGTGCGACAGGGACCAACACTGAAGCTTTCTTT
CATGTNTEAFF
>TRBV5-4|TRBD2|TRBJ2-5|once
TGTGCCAGCAGCGCCGGGACTAGCGGGGTACAAGAGACCCAGTACTTC
CASSAGTSGVQETQYF
>TRBV7-9|TRBD2|TRBJ2-7|.
TGTGCCAGCAGCCGAGCGGGGGGACCCTACGAGCAGTACTTC
CASSRAGGPYEQYF
>TRBV19|TRBD1|TRBJ1-2|.
TGTGCCAGTAGTCAAAAAAGGGGTGACAGGGGCTATGGCTACACCTTC
CASSQKRGDRGYGYTF
>TRBV2|TRBD1|TRBJ1-5|.
TGTGCCAGCAGTGACCCCGGACAGGGGAATCAGCCCCAGCATTTT
CASSDPGQGNQPQHF
>TRBV5-1|TRBD1|TRBJ1-1|.
TGCGCCAGCAGCCCGGGGGACAGGGGGCGAGGCACTGAAGCTTTCTTT
CASSPGDRGRGTEAFF
>TRBV6-5|.|TRBJ2-3|once
TGTGCCAGCACCAGGGTTACATCAGATACGCAGTATTTT
CASTRVTSDTQYF
>TRBV5-1|TRBD1|TRBJ2-1|.
TGCGCCAGCAGCTTAGTTGGAGGCAGGGGGAGCAATGAGCAGTTCTTC
CASSLVGGRGSNEQFF
>TRBV9|TRBD1|TRBJ1-1|.
TGTGCCAGCAGCGTAGGTGGGACAGGGGGCACATTGGGAACTGAAGCTTTCTTT
CASSVGGTGGTLGTEAFF
>TRBV21-1|.|TRBJ1-3|.
TGTGCCAGCGGGACAGGGGGCTGGAGGGGCATATATTTT
CASGTGGWRGIYF
>TRBV10-3|.|TRBJ2-5|once
TGTGCCATAACCGCGGGGATGCAAGAGACCCAGTACTTC
CAITAGMQETQYF
>TRBV6-5|.|TRBJ2-7|.
TGTGCCAGCAGCTGGGGGGAGACCTACGAGCAGTACTTC
CASSWGETYEQYF
>TRBV14|TRBD1|TRBJ2-7|.
TGTGCCAGCAGCCTCAGGACAGGGGGCCTCACCGAGCAGTACTTC
CASSLRTGGLTEQYF
>TRBV21-1|.|TRBJ2-1|.
TGTGCCAGCAGCAAAGTTTTTCGCGACAGGGTCTTCTACAATGAGCAGTTCTTC
CASSKVFRDRVFYNEQFF
>TRBV24-1|TRBD2|TRBJ2-5|once
TGTGCCACCAGTGATTCTGGGAGCACACCTAGCGGAGAGACCCAGTACTTC
CATSDSGSTPSGETQYF
>TRBV14|.|TRBJ1-6|.
TGTGCCAGCAGCCTCCATAGCGGTTCACCCCTCCACTTT
CASSLHSGSPLHF
>TRBV14|.|TRBJ1-1|.
TGTGCCAGCAGCACAGGGCTTGTGACTGAAGCTTTCTTT
CASSTGLVTEAFF
>TRBV19|.|TRBJ1-4|.
TGTGCCAGTAGTAAGCCCGAGTATAATGAAAAACTGTTTTTT
CASSKPEYNEKLFF
>TRBV6-6|TRBD2|TRBJ2-3|.
TGTGCCACCACCGCAGGACTAGGGGCCGATCCAGATACGCAGTATTTT
CATTAGLGADPDTQYF
>TRBV7-9|TRBD2|TRBJ2-5|.
TGTGCCAGCAGCTCTGGCGGGGGGGTAGAGACCCAGTACTTC
CASSSGGGVETQYF
>TRBV18|.|TRBJ2-3|.
TGTGCCAGCTCGCAATTACGGGTCCCTCAGACAGATACGCAGTATTTT
CASSQLRVPQTDTQYF
>TRBV7-2|.|TRBJ1-2|.
TGTGCCAGCAGCCTGGGCGCAATGTCAGGCTACACCTTC
CASSLGAMSGYTF
>TRBV7-2|.|TRBJ2-7|.
TGTGCCAGCAGCTTAGATGGGGCAACCTACGAGCAGTACTTC
CASSLDGATYEQYF
>TRBV19|TRBD1|TRBJ2-1|.
TGTGCCAGTAGTACGGACAGGGGGCAAGTCAATGAGCAGTTCTTC
CASSTDRGQVNEQFF
>TRBV19|.|TRBJ2-6|.
TGTGCCAGTATCGACAGCTCTGGGGCCAACGTCCTGACTTTC
CASIDSSGANVLTF
>TRBV5-1|.|TRBJ2-1|.
TGCGCCAGCAGCCGAGGGTTTGAGCAGAGCTCCTACAATGAGCAGTTCTTC
CASSRGFEQSSYNEQFF
>TRBV19|.|TRBJ1-3|.
TGTGCCAGTAGTTATGCGGGGGCTTCAGGAAACACCATATATTTT
CASSYAGASGNTIYF
>TRBV11-2|TRBD1|TRBJ1-1|.
TGTGCCAGCAGCTTGGTGACAGGGGAAGCTTTCTTT
CASSLVTGEAFF
>TRBV27|.|TRBJ2-1|.
TGTGCCAGCAGGAGAGGATCCACCTACAATGAGCAGTTCTTC
CASRRGSTYNEQFF
>TRBV6-6|TRBD2|TRBJ2-1|.
TGTGCCAGCAGCCGAACTAGCGGGGGGCCTAACTACAATGAGCAGTTCTTC
CASSRTSGGPNYNEQFF
>TRBV24-1|.|TRBJ1-2|.
TGTGCCACCAGTGATCCTATGCAGGGGTACTTGGATGGCTACACCTTC
CATSDPMQGYLDGYTF
>TRBV2|.|TRBJ2-7|.
TGTGCCAGCAGTGAACGTGAGGGTTCCTACGAGCAGTACTTC
CASSEREGSYEQYF
>TRBV6-5|TRBD2|TRBJ2-1|.
TGTGCCAGCAGTTCGACTAGCGGGGGGCGGGGTGAGCAGTTCTTC
CASSSTSGGRGEQFF
>TRBV16|TRBD2|TRBJ2-2|.
TGTGCCAGCAGCCAATCCGCCAGCGGGGGTTACACCGGGGAGCTGTTTTTT
CASSQSASGGYTGELFF
>TRBV4-3|TRBD1|TRBJ1-6|.
TGCGCCTCTGCTCCGGGACAGGGGCTCCCCCTCCACTTT
CASAPGQGLPLHF
>TRBV7-8|.|TRBJ1-1|.
TGTGCCAGCAGCTCCCACCTAGGGAACACTGAAGCTTTCTTT
CASSSHLGNTEAFF
>TRBV19|TRBD2|TRBJ2-5|.
TGTGCCAGTACCCTAGCGGGGGGCCTGCCAGAGACCCAGTACTTC
CASTLAGGLPETQYF
>TRBV9|TRBD1|TRBJ1-1|.
TGTGCCAGCAGCTTCGGACAGGGAGTCTCTGAAGCTTTCTTT
CASSFGQGVSEAFF
>TRBV5-4|TRBD1|TRBJ1-2|few
TGTGCCAGCAGGATAACAGGGGGCAACTATGGCTACACCTTC
CASRITGGNYGYTF
>TRBV2|TRBD2|TRBJ2-2|.
TGTGCCAGCATGGGGAGGGAAGATGGCACCGGGGAGCTGTTTTTT
CASMGREDGTGELFF
>TRBV9|.|TRBJ1-4|once
TGTGCCAGCAGCGTAGCAGCAACTAATGAAAAACTGTTTTTT
CASSVAATNEKLFF
>TRBV7-9|TRBD2|TRBJ2-7|.
TGTGCCAGCAGAAGACTAGCGGGGGGCTACGAGCAGTACTTC
CASRRLAGGYEQYF
>TRBV27|TRBD1|TRBJ2-7|.
TGTGCCAGCAGTCCGCGACAGGGTTCCTCCTACGAGCAGTACTTC
CASSPRQGSSYEQYF
>TRBV3-1/TRBV3-2|.|TRBJ1-1|.
TGTGCCAGCAATCGGGGTTTGAACACTGAAGCTTTCTTT
CASNRGLNTEAFF